Presented here are 5 T cell receptor beta chains from one specimen sequenced in a study of response to subunit inactivated influenza vaccine. Each CDR3 protein is one row after TCRdb ran MiXCR on the RT-PCR reads. The sample includes over 400,000 distinct CDR3 sequences, roughly 13% seen only once; the top ten take around 12%. The sequencing here drew on PBMCs from blood, taken roughly 48 days after vaccination. The receptors were sampled from a man aged 45-65 years who received an inactivated influenza vaccine.

The sample holds many counts of this clonotype. V gene TRBV10-2 combines with J gene TRBJ2-3; 8 bases are shared with TRBD1. V shed 8 bases, J shed 2 bases, and the junction held 12 bases outside the gene matches. CDR1 and CDR2 (germline): WSHSY, SAAADI. CDR3 size: 16 residues. CDR3 region: CASYPRVTGATDTQYF. In DNA, the CDR3 is TGCGCCAGCTATCCGAGAGTGACAGGGGCCACAGATACGCAGTATTTT.

This clonotype was detected a few times. The chain carries TRBV20-1 and TRBJ2-2, with D maybe TRBD2 (7 bases). CDR1 and CDR2 (germline): DFQATT, SNEGSKA (reference sequence). The CDR3 runs to 15 residues. Trimming cost V 3 bases and J 4 bases, with 15 bases left between them. Here the CDR3 DNA reads TGCAGTGCTAGCCCGGGGGGCTGGGGCACCGGGGAGCTGTTTTTT. It encodes CSASPGGWGTGELFF.

This clonotype was seen at least ten times. V and J are TRBV20-1 and TRBJ2-7, with TRBD1 identical over 8 bases. CDR1 is DFQATT, CDR2 SNEGSKA, per germline (reference sequence). The J segment lost 3 bases and the V segment lost 7 bases, leaving 17 bases of the junction unmatched. The CDR3 covers 16 residues. This CDR3 reads CSVGASVLDRVYEQYF. Here the CDR3 DNA reads TGCAGTGTGGGGGCGAGTGTCTTGGACAGGGTCTACGAGCAGTACTTC.

This clonotype has only a few counts. J is TRBJ2-3 and V is TRBV5-4, with TRBD2 matching over 7 bases. Germline assignment: CDR1 SGHNT and CDR2 YYREEE (reference sequence). The CDR3 contains 15 residues. The V gene end was trimmed by 4 bases and the J gene end by 2 bases; junction bases not matched to a gene: 7. CDR3 DNA: TGTGCCAGCAGCCGAGGAGGGACTAACACAGATACGCAGTATTTT. Translated, it gives CASSRGGTNTDTQYF.

The V gene is TRBV14, the J gene TRBJ2-7, with 8 bases aligning to TRBD2. Germline CDR1 reads SGHDN; CDR2 reads FVKESK. This CDR3 contains 13 residues. J lost 8 bases, V lost 4 bases, and 7 bases had no gene match. The CDR3 bases are TGTGCCAGCAGCCTCGTAGCGGGAAAAAAGCAGTACTTC. This encodes CASSLVAGKKQYF. The whole variable domain, remainder taken from reference TRBV14 and TRBJ2-7, is EAGVTQFPSHSVIEKGQTVTLRCDPISGHDNLYWYRRVMGKEIKFLLHFVKESKQDESGMPNNRFLAERTGGTYSTLKVQPAELEDSGVYFCASSLVAGKKQYFGPGTRLTVT.